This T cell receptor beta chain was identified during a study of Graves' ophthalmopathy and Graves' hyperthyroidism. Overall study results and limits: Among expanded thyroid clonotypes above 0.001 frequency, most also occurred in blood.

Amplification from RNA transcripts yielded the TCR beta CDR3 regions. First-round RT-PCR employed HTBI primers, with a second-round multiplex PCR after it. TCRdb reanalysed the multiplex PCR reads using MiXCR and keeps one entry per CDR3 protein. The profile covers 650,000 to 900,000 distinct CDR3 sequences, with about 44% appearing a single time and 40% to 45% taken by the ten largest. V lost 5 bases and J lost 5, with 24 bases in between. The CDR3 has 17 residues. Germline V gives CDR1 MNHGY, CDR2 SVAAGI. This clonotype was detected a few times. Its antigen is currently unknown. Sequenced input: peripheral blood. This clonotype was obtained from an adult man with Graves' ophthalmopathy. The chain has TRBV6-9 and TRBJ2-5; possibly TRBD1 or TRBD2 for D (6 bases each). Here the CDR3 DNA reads TGTGCCAGCAGTCAGCGAGGGGGGCAGGTAGCCAGGGAGACCCAGTACTTC. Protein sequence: CASSQRGGQVARETQYF.